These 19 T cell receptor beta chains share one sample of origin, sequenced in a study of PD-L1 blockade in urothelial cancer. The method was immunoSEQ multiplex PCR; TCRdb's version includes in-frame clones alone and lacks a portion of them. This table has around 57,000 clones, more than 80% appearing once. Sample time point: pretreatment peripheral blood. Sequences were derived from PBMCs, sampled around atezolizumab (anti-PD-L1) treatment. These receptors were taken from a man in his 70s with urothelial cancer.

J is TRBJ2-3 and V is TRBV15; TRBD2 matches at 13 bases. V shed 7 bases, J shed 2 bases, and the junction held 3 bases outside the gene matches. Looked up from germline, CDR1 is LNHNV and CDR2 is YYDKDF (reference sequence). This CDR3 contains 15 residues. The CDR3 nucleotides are TGTGCCACCACCGGACTAGCGGGAGACACAGATACGCAGTATTTT. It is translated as CATTGLAGDTDTQYF. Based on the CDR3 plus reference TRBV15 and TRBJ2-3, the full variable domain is DAMVIQNPRYQVTQFGKPVTLSCSQTLNHNVMYWYQQKSSQAPKLLFHYYDKDFNNEADTPDNFQSRRPNTSFCFLDIRSPGLGDTAMYLCATTGLAGDTDTQYFGPGTRLTVL.

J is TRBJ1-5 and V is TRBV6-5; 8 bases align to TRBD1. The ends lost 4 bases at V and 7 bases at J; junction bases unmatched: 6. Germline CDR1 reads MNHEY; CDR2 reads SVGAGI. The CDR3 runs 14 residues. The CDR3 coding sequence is TGTGCCAGCAGTTTCGGACAGGGCAGGCAGCCCCAGCATTTT. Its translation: CASSFGQGRQPQHF.

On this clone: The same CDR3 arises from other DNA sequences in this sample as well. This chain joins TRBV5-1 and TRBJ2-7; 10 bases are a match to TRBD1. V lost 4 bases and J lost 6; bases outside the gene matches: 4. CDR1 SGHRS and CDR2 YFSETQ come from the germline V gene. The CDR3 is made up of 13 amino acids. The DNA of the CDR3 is TGCGCCAGCAGCCGGGACAGGGGCTCCGAGCAGTACTTC. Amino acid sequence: CASSRDRGSEQYF.

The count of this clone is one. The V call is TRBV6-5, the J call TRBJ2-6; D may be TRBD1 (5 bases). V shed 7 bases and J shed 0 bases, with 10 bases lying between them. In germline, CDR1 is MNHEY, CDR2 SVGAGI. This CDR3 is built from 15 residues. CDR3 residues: CASKIDSSGANVLTF. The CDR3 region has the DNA TGTGCCAGCAAGATAGACAGCTCTGGGGCCAACGTCCTGACTTTC.

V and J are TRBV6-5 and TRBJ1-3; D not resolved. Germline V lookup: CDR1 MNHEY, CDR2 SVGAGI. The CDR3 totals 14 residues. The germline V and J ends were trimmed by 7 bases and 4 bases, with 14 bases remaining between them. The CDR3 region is CASTSRGGGNTIYF. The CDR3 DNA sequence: TGTGCCAGCACATCCCGGGGAGGGGGAAACACCATATATTTT.

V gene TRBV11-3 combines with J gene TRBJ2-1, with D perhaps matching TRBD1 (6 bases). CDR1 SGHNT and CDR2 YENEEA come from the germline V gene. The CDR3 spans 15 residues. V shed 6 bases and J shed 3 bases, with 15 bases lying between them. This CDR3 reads CASSTGQTFYNEQFF. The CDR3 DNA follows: TGTGCCAGCAGTACAGGACAGACCTTCTACAATGAGCAGTTCTTC. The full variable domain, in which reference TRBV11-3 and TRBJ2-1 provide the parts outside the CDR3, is EAGVVQSPRYKIIEKKQPVAFWCNPISGHNTLYWYLQNLGQGPELLIRYENEEAVDDSQLPKDRFSAERLKGVDSTLKIQPAELGDSAVYLCASSTGQTFYNEQFFGPGTRLTVL.

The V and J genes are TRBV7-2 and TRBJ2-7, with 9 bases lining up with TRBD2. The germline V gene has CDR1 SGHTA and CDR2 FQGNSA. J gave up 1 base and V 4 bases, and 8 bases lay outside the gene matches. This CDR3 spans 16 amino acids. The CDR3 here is CASSWISGSSSYEQYF. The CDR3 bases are TGTGCCAGCAGCTGGATTAGCGGGAGTAGTTCCTACGAGCAGTACTTC.

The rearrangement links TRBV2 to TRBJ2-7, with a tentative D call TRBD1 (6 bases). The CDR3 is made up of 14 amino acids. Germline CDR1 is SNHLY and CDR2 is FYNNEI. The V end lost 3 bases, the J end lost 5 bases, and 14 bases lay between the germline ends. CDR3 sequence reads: CASSDYRAADEQYF. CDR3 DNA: TGTGCCAGCAGTGATTACAGGGCTGCGGACGAGCAGTACTTC.

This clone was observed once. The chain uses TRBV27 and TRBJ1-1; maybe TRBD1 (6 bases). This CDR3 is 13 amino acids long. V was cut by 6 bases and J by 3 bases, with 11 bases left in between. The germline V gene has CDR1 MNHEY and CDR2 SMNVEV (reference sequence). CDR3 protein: CASSKNRDTEAFF. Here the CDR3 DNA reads TGTGCCAGCAGCAAAAACAGGGACACTGAAGCTTTCTTT.

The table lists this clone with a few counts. CDR3 sequence: CASRTGEDYEQYF. The CDR3 DNA sequence: TGTGCCAGCAGGACAGGGGAGGACTACGAGCAGTACTTC. V is TRBV7-9 and J is TRBJ2-7; 8 nucleotides agree with TRBD1. Germline-derived CDR1 and CDR2 are SEHNR and FQNEAQ (reference sequence). This CDR3 comprises 13 residues. The junction had 4 bases not matched to a gene; V was cut back by 6 bases and J by 3 bases.

The CDR3 coding sequence is TGTGCCAGCTCACCGATATCTCGACAGCTCTCTGGGGCCAACGTCCTGACTTTC. Translating gives CASSPISRQLSGANVLTF. The J gene is TRBJ2-6, the V gene TRBV18; maybe TRBD1 (5 bases). Germline CDR1 reads KGHSH; CDR2 reads LQKENI. This CDR3 is built from 18 residues. Trimming removed 3 bases at V and 0 bases at J, with 15 bases between.

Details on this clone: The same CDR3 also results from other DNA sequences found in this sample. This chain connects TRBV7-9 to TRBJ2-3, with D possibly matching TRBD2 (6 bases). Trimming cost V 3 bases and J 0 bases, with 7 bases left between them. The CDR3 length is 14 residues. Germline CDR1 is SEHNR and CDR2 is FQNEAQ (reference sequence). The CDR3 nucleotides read TGTGCCAGCAGCTTTAGCGGAAGCACAGATACGCAGTATTTT. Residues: CASSFSGSTDTQYF.

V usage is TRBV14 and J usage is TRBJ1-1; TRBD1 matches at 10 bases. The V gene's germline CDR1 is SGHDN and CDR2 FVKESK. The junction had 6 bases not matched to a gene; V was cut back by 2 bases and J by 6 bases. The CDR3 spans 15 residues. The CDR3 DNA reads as TGTGCCAGCAGCCAAATCTTAGGACAGGGGGCTGAAGCTTTCTTT. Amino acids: CASSQILGQGAEAFF.

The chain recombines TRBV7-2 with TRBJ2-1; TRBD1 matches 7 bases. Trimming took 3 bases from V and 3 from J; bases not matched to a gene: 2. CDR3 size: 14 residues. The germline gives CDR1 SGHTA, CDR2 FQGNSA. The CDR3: CASSFDRDYNEQFF. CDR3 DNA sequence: TGTGCCAGCAGCTTCGACAGGGACTACAATGAGCAGTTCTTC.

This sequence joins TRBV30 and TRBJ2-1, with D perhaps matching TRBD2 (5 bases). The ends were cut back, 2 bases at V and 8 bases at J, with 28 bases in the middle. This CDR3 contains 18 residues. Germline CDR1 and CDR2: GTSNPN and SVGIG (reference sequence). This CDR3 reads CAWSRMGVGYILQDEQFF. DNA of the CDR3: TGTGCCTGGAGTAGGATGGGAGTTGGGTATATTCTTCAGGATGAGCAGTTCTTC.

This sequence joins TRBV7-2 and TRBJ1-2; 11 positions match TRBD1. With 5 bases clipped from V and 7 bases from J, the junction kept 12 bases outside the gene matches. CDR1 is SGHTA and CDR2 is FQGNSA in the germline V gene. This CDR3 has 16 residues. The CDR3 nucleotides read TGTGCCAGCAGCCAAACCCGCGGACAGGGGGCGGTTGGCTACACCTTC. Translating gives CASSQTRGQGAVGYTF.

The CDR3: CASGTRRDGYTF. For the CDR3, the DNA is TGTGCCAGCGGGACACGAAGGGATGGCTACACCTTC. The chain recombines TRBV6-5 with TRBJ1-2, with TRBD1 as a possible D gene (6 bases). Per germline, CDR1 MNHEY and CDR2 SVGAGI. The CDR3 runs to 12 residues. V lost 8 bases and J 6 bases, leaving 13 bases between the germline ends.

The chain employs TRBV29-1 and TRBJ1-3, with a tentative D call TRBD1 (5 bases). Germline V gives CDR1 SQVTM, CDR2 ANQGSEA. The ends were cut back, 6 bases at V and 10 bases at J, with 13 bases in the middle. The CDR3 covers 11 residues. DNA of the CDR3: TGCAGCGTGCAAGGCGGGGGGACCATATATTTT. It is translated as CSVQGGGTIYF.

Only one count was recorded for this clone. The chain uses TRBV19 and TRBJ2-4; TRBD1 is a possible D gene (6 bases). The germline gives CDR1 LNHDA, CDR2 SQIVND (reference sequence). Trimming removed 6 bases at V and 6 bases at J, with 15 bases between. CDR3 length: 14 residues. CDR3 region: CASSPGDPGNIQYF. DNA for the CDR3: TGTGCCAGTAGCCCAGGGGACCCTGGAAACATTCAGTACTTC.